This record looks at one T cell receptor (beta chain) sequence and its context. Antigen unknown. At one of its ends the junction is not consistent with the germline gene, which may arise from a read error. The CDR3 runs to 16 residues. Germline V gene lookup returns CDR1 SGHVT and CDR2 SQSDAQ. Primers included in the PCR were 60 Vbeta and 13 Jbeta primers. Profiling relied on immunoSEQ multiplex PCR, and the TCRdb table lists in-frame clones only, not all of them. The table has about 150,000 clones, 70% to 85% seen once. The source of the sample is a study of cytomegalovirus exposure and HLA in healthy donors. Overall study results and limits: Cytomegalovirus status was reportedly diagnosed by the classifier with high specificity and sensitivity. Analysis performed later found 16,000 or so TCR beta sequences associated with HLA alleles at 0.05 false discovery rate.

The chain links TRBV7-4 to TRBJ2-1, with D possibly matching TRBD1 (6 bases). This TCR derives from a male donor in good health and CMV-seronegative. Source material: PBMCs. This CDR3 reads CASSPSPPGHYIEQFF. CDR3 nucleotides: TGTGCCAGCAGCCCGTCTCCGCCGGGACATTACATTGAGCAGTTCTTC.